Below, 29 T cell receptor beta chains from the same sample are listed, as sequenced in a study of blood T cell repertoires in COVID-19. Profiling relied on immunoSEQ multiplex PCR, and the TCRdb table lists in-frame clones only, not all of them. The sample includes 110,000 to 150,000 clones, 90% seen only once; the top ten take approximately 11%. Material: peripheral blood. All receptors come from a woman older than 75 with acute or convalescent COVID-19.

This rearrangement joins TRBV18 to TRBJ1-5, with no clear D. The CDR3 totals 16 residues. V was pared by 3 bases and J by 6 bases, with 18 bases between. Germline assignment: CDR1 KGHSH and CDR2 LQKENI. The chain's CDR3 is CASSPNPPSVSQPQHF. The CDR3 nucleotides read TGTGCCAGCTCACCGAACCCCCCGTCGGTTTCTCAGCCCCAGCATTTT. Looking up the rest from reference TRBV18 and TRBJ1-5 gives the full variable domain: NAGVMQNPRHLVRRRGQEARLRCSPMKGHSHVYWYRQLPEEGLKFMVYLQKENIIDESGMPKERFSAEFPKEGPSILRIQQVVRGDSAAYFCASSPNPPSVSQPQHFGDGTRLSIL.

There are a few counts of this clone. The chain employs TRBV29-1 and TRBJ2-7; 10 bases agree with TRBD1. CDR1 and CDR2 (germline): SQVTM, ANQGSEA. V shed 8 bases, J shed 3 bases, and the junction held 7 bases outside the gene matches. The CDR3 covers 13 residues. CDR3 residues: CSFARDRGYEQYF. The CDR3 DNA is TGCAGCTTTGCCCGGGACAGGGGCTACGAGCAGTACTTC.

This sequence joins TRBV6-1 and TRBJ1-1, with D possibly TRBD1 on 5 matching bases. The V gene's germline CDR1 is MNHNS and CDR2 SASEGT. The CDR3 extends over 19 amino acids. V gave up 2 bases and J gave up 6 bases, with 28 bases separating them. CDR3 loop: CASSERGWSLGGRGSEAFF. The CDR3 DNA reads as TGTGCCAGCAGTGAACGGGGATGGTCCCTTGGAGGACGGGGGTCTGAAGCTTTCTTT.

Comment on this clone: The germline gene is not matched at one end of the junction; a read error may be the cause. The chain combines TRBV7-7 with TRBJ2-3; weak D call: TRBD1 (6 bases). Germline V gene lookup returns CDR1 SSHAT and CDR2 FNYEAQ (reference sequence). This CDR3 is built from 14 residues. CDR3 nucleotide sequence: TGTGCTAGCAGCTTAGGACAGTCCACAGATACGCAGTATTTT. Encoded protein: CASSLGQSTDTQYF.

V usage is TRBV7-9 and J usage is TRBJ2-1; the match to TRBD2 covers 7 bases. Unmatched junction bases numbered 2, after V lost 2 bases and J lost 10 bases. The CDR3 spans 12 residues. In germline, CDR1 is SEHNR, CDR2 FQNEAQ (reference sequence). CDR3 in DNA: TGTGCCAGCAGCTTAAGTAGCGGGGAGCAGTTCTTC. Protein: CASSLSSGEQFF.

The CDR3 DNA follows: TGTGCCAGCAGTACAAGGACAGCTTACTACAATGAGCAGTTCTTC. The encoded protein is CASSTRTAYYNEQFF. The chain combines TRBV27 with TRBJ2-1; D may be TRBD1 (6 bases). CDR3 size: 15 residues. V was pared by 5 bases and J by 3 bases, with 14 bases between. Germline values: CDR1 MNHEY, CDR2 SMNVEV (reference sequence).

Comment on this clone: Other nucleotide sequences in the sample specify the same CDR3. The chain has TRBV7-9 and TRBJ1-1, with 8 bases identical to TRBD1. Germline V gene sequence: CDR1 SEHNR, CDR2 FQNEAQ (reference sequence). Germline trimming cut 5 bases from V and 5 bases from J; bases unmatched to any gene: 4. CDR3 length equals 13 residues. The CDR3 sequence: CASSLQGGTEAFF. DNA for the CDR3: TGTGCCAGCAGCCTACAGGGGGGGACTGAAGCTTTCTTT. The variable domain in full, with the rest retrieved from reference TRBV7-9 and TRBJ1-1, is DTGVSQNPRHKITKRGQNVTFRCDPISEHNRLYWYRQTLGQGPEFLTYFQNEAQLEKSRLLSDRFSAERPKGSFSTLEIQRTEQGDSAMYLCASSLQGGTEAFFGQGTRLTVV.

The rearrangement joins TRBV5-1 to TRBJ1-6; TRBD1 might be the D (5 bases). V was trimmed by 4 bases and J by 13 bases, leaving 18 bases between them. The germline gives CDR1 SGHRS, CDR2 YFSETQ. The CDR3 has 14 residues. The CDR3 sequence is CASSPGGRGDPLHF. The CDR3 nucleotides are TGCGCCAGCAGCCCTGGGGGGAGGGGTGACCCCCTCCACTTT.

The chain recombines TRBV6-5 with TRBJ1-2; 7 bases match TRBD1. The germline V gene has CDR1 MNHEY and CDR2 SVGAGI. J was trimmed by 4 bases and V by 6 bases; bases with no gene match: 8. This CDR3 is 14 amino acids long. CDR3 loop: CASSPPGTVYGYTF. CDR3 DNA: TGTGCCAGCAGCCCGCCGGGGACAGTCTATGGCTACACCTTC.

V usage is TRBV18 and J usage is TRBJ2-1, with 7 bases that match TRBD1. J was trimmed by 2 bases and V by 2 bases; bases with no gene match: 9. CDR3 length: 17 amino acids. CDR1 is KGHSH, CDR2 LQKENI, per germline. The chain's CDR3 is CASSPSVGQVAYNEQFF. CDR3 in DNA: TGTGCCAGCTCACCATCCGTTGGACAGGTCGCCTACAATGAGCAGTTCTTC.

The chain carries TRBV30 and TRBJ1-1; 8 bases are a match to TRBD1. In germline, CDR1 is GTSNPN, CDR2 SVGIG (reference sequence). V lost 0 bases and J lost 4; bases outside the gene matches: 4. The CDR3 runs to 14 residues. The DNA for the CDR3 is TGTGCCTGGAGTGTAACAGGGGGGGTCACTGAAGCTTTCTTT. It yields the protein CAWSVTGGVTEAFF. The complete variable domain, with remaining parts taken from reference TRBV30 and TRBJ1-1, reads SQTIHQWPATLVQPVGSPLSLECTVEGTSNPNLYWYRQAAGRGLQLLFYSVGIGQISSEVPQNLSASRPQDRQFILSSKKLLLSDSGFYLCAWSVTGGVTEAFFGQGTRLTVV.

This clone was observed a single time. V usage is TRBV6-2 or TRBV6-3 and J usage is TRBJ1-5; possible D gene TRBD1, 6 bases. The germline CDR1 and CDR2 sequences are MNHEY and SVGEGT. The CDR3 extends over 18 amino acids. Between the trimmed V and J ends, which lost 0 bases and 2 bases, there was a span of 17 bases. Here the CDR3 reads CASSYSGATTDGNQPQHF. CDR3 DNA: TGTGCCAGCAGTTACTCGGGGGCGACCACTGATGGCAATCAGCCCCAGCATTTT.

The chain combines TRBV19 with TRBJ2-2; tentative D call: TRBD2 (6 bases). Trimming shortened V by 11 bases and J by 0 bases, and 13 bases separated the two germline ends. The CDR3 contains 14 residues. The germline V gene has CDR1 LNHDA and CDR2 SQIVND (reference sequence). The CDR3 DNA sequence: TGTGCCTCCAGGGACTTTTCGAACACCGGGGAGCTGTTTTTT. Protein product: CASRDFSNTGELFF.

As concerns this clone: At the DNA level, this CDR3 is encoded by other sequences in the same sample as well. The J gene is TRBJ2-5, the V gene TRBV5-1; D might be TRBD2 (5 bases). The CDR3 has 13 residues. Germline CDR1 SGHRS, CDR2 YFSETQ. With 1 base removed from V and 3 bases from J, the gap between germline ends came to 7 bases. The CDR3 protein is CASSLSGEETQYF. The DNA of the CDR3 is TGCGCCAGCAGCTTGAGCGGCGAAGAGACCCAGTACTTC. Together with reference TRBV5-1 and TRBJ2-5, the CDR3 gives the full variable domain: KAGVTQTPRYLIKTRGQQVTLSCSPISGHRSVSWYQQTPGQGLQFLFEYFSETQRNKGNFPGRFSGRQFSNSRSEMNVSTLELGDSALYLCASSLSGEETQYFGPGTRLLVL.

The V call is TRBV11-3, the J call TRBJ1-2; possible D gene TRBD1, 5 bases. Germline V lookup: CDR1 SGHNT, CDR2 YENEEA. Trimming removed 4 bases at V and 5 bases at J, with 11 bases between. The CDR3 covers 13 residues. The CDR3 spells CASSSDSPYGYTF. Here the CDR3 DNA reads TGTGCCAGCAGCTCTGACAGCCCTTATGGCTACACCTTC.

The rearrangement links TRBV11-1 to TRBJ1-1; no clear D. The CDR3 has 13 amino acids. CDR1 and CDR2 from the germline V gene are SGHAT and FQDESV (reference sequence). Trimming removed 3 bases at V and 1 base at J, with 6 bases between. The CDR3 sequence: CASSLGANTEAFF. The CDR3 bases are TGTGCCAGCAGCTTGGGAGCGAACACTGAAGCTTTCTTT.

The chain uses TRBV29-1 and TRBJ2-6; 10 nucleotides line up with TRBD1. The germline CDR1 and CDR2 sequences are SQVTM and ANQGSEA. Trimming cost V 6 bases and J 1 base; bases outside gene matches: 9. The CDR3 runs to 17 residues. CDR3 DNA sequence: TGCAGCGTGGCCGGGACAGGGGACCTATCTGGGGCCAACGTCCTGACTTTC. It translates to CSVAGTGDLSGANVLTF. The complete variable domain, with remaining parts taken from reference TRBV29-1 and TRBJ2-6, reads SAVISQKPSRDICQRGTSLTIQCQVDSQVTMMFWYRQQPGQSLTLIATANQGSEATYESGFVIDKFPISRPNLTFSTLTVSNMSPEDSSIYLCSVAGTGDLSGANVLTFGAGSRLTVL.

J is TRBJ1-5 and V is TRBV30; D possibly corresponds to TRBD1 (5 bases). CDR1 and CDR2 from the germline V gene are GTSNPN and SVGIG (reference sequence). Trimming removed 1 base from V and 5 bases from J, with 9 bases in between. This CDR3 spans 13 amino acids. The CDR3 loop is CAWSDRGDQPQHF. The CDR3 DNA reads as TGTGCCTGGAGTGACCGGGGGGATCAGCCCCAGCATTTT.

CDR3 nucleotides: TGCGCCAGCAAGATAGTTACAGGGGCGGACTATGGCTACACCTTC. The encoded protein is CASKIVTGADYGYTF. The chain uses TRBV5-1 and TRBJ1-2; 7 nucleotides agree with TRBD1. V lost 6 bases and J lost 3; bases outside the gene matches: 11. CDR1 and CDR2 from the germline V gene are SGHRS and YFSETQ. There are 15 residues in the CDR3.

This clone showed up just a few times. The chain is built from TRBV29-1 and TRBJ2-7, with D hard to call. V dropped 4 bases and J dropped 0 bases, with 7 bases sitting between them. The length of the CDR3 is 12 residues. Germline CDR1 is SQVTM and CDR2 is ANQGSEA. The DNA of the CDR3 is TGCAGCGTTGTACGGAGCTCCTACGAGCAGTACTTC. It translates to CSVVRSSYEQYF.

The chain carries TRBV6-5 and TRBJ1-1, with D possibly TRBD1 on 5 matching bases. CDR1 is MNHEY, CDR2 SVGAGI, per germline. V dropped 8 bases and J dropped 0 bases, with 10 bases sitting between them. CDR3 length: 13 residues. CDR3 in DNA: TGTGCCAGCCGACGACAGCTGAACACTGAAGCTTTCTTT. Its protein is CASRRQLNTEAFF.

The rearrangement uses TRBV11-2 and TRBJ1-2; no clear D. Trimming stripped 2 bases from V and 3 bases from J, with 7 bases between. The germline V gene has CDR1 SGHAT and CDR2 FQNNGV. The CDR3 is made up of 13 amino acids. CDR3 residues: CASSLHNDYGYTF. The DNA of the CDR3 is TGTGCCAGCAGCTTACACAACGACTATGGCTACACCTTC. The whole variable domain, filled in from reference TRBV11-2 and TRBJ1-2, reads EAGVAQSPRYKIIEKRQSVAFWCNPISGHATLYWYQQILGQGPKLLIQFQNNGVVDDSQLPKDRFSAERLKGVDSTLKIQPAKLEDSAVYLCASSLHNDYGYTFGSGTRLTVV.

This rearrangement joins TRBV6-5 to TRBJ2-3, with 8 bases aligning to TRBD1. Germline values: CDR1 MNHEY, CDR2 SVGAGI. The length of the CDR3 is 14 residues. Trimming at V came to 6 bases and at J to 1 base, leaving 3 bases not matched to a gene. Here the CDR3 DNA reads TGTGCCAGCAGGGCGGACAGGGGCACAGATACGCAGTATTTT. Protein sequence: CASRADRGTDTQYF.

This chain joins TRBV2 and TRBJ2-5; TRBD2 matches at 9 bases. V gave up 8 bases and J gave up 5 bases; unmatched junction bases: 9. The CDR3 has 14 residues. Per the germline V gene, CDR1 is SNHLY and CDR2 is FYNNEI. This CDR3 reads CASGKRGARETQYF. CDR3 DNA sequence: TGTGCCAGCGGAAAGCGGGGGGCCCGGGAGACCCAGTACTTC.

V gene TRBV29-1 combines with J gene TRBJ1-6; a weak D match, TRBD1 (5 bases). This CDR3 spans 13 amino acids. CDR1 is SQVTM and CDR2 is ANQGSEA in the germline V gene. The ends were cut back, 4 bases at V and 9 bases at J, with 13 bases in the middle. This chain's CDR3 is CSVATGRTSPLHF. CDR3 coding DNA: TGCAGCGTTGCCACAGGCCGGACTTCACCCCTCCACTTT.

J is TRBJ2-5 and V is TRBV3-1 (or the pseudogene TRBV3-2); TRBD2 is a possible D gene (5 bases). Deletions cut 3 bases from V and 3 bases from J, with 11 bases between. Germline CDR1 and CDR2: LGHDT and YNNKEL (reference sequence). The length of the CDR3 is 14 residues. CDR3 nucleotides: TGTGCCAGCAGCCAGAGCGGCAGAAAAGAGACCCAGTACTTC. As protein: CASSQSGRKETQYF.

This chain connects TRBV4-1 to TRBJ1-1, with D possibly matching TRBD1 (6 bases). Germline V CDR1 and CDR2: MGHRA, YSYEKL. The CDR3 is made up of 14 amino acids. V lost 3 bases and J 5 bases, leaving 13 bases between the germline ends. In DNA, the CDR3 is TGCGCCAGCAGCCAGCAGGGGTTGAGGACTGAAGCTTTCTTT. Its translation: CASSQQGLRTEAFF.

The chain joins TRBV7-8 to TRBJ2-1; 9 bases match TRBD1. The V and J ends lost 5 bases and 9 bases, in that order; junction bases with no gene match: 14. CDR3 size: 16 residues. CDR1 SGHVS and CDR2 FQNEAQ come from the germline V gene. The CDR3 reads CASSRARDRASGEQFF. The CDR3 nucleotides are TGTGCCAGCAGCCGCGCTCGGGACAGGGCTTCAGGTGAGCAGTTCTTC.

The gene calls are TRBV7-2 and TRBJ1-1; tentative D call: TRBD1 (5 bases). The ends were cut back, 5 bases at V and 4 bases at J, with 23 bases in the middle. The CDR3 is made up of 17 amino acids. Germline V gives CDR1 SGHTA, CDR2 FQGNSA. CDR3 DNA sequence: TGTGCCAGCAGCATCCGTACTGGGGCAGGGTCGGGCACTGAAGCTTTCTTT. Amino acids: CASSIRTGAGSGTEAFF.